This T cell receptor (beta chain) was obtained from a study of shared clonotypes between healthy human individuals. Here immunoSEQ multiplex PCR was the method, and the copy in TCRdb shows in-frame clones only, minus some. The sample records roughly 500,000 clones, approximately 79% being singletons. The CDR3 is 11 amino acids. V was trimmed by 6 bases and J by 3 bases, leaving 6 bases between them. This clone was recorded many times. The V gene is TRBV23-1, the J gene TRBJ2-7; D is unclear. TRBV23-1 is sorted into the ORF group, with uncertain function. This clonotype was obtained from a woman aged 40-49 years in good health. Some clones in this sample may be carry-over from other donors' samples. Sequencing was performed on PBMCs. The CDR3 reads CASSPLYEQYF. The CDR3, as DNA: TGCGCCAGCAGCCCTCTCTACGAGCAGTACTTC.